These 17 T cell receptor beta chains were sequenced from one sample in a study of response to subunit inactivated influenza vaccine. Via MiXCR, TCRdb re-called the RT-PCR reads, giving one row per CDR3 protein. The sample holds fewer than 650,000 distinct CDR3 sequences; 10% to 15% are singletons and the top ten take less than 15%. The input for sequencing was PBMCs from blood, taken around seven weeks after vaccination. The origin of the receptors is a man aged 50-59 years who received an inactivated influenza vaccine.

This chain connects TRBV29-1 to TRBJ2-7; a weak D match, TRBD1 (6 bases). CDR1 is SQVTM and CDR2 is ANQGSEA in the germline V gene. There are 14 residues in the CDR3. Trimming shortened V by 1 base and J by 3 bases, and 13 bases separated the two germline ends. The CDR3 DNA follows: TGCAGCGTTGAAGGTGAAGGACAGATCTACGAGCAGTACTTC. Protein product: CSVEGEGQIYEQYF.

This clonotype occurred a few times. The CDR3 loop is CASSYGGGDSYEQYF. DNA of the CDR3: TGTGCCAGCAGCTATGGGGGGGGCGACTCCTACGAGCAGTACTTC. This sequence joins TRBV6-5 and TRBJ2-7, with D possibly matching TRBD2 (7 bases). CDR3 length: 15 residues. V shed 6 bases and J shed 0 bases, with 15 bases lying between them. The germline gives CDR1 MNHEY, CDR2 SVGAGI.

This clonotype was seen at least ten times. J is TRBJ2-1 and V is TRBV12-3 or TRBV12-4, with D unclear. The CDR3 is 13 residues long. Trimming shortened V by 6 bases and J by 3 bases, and 9 bases separated the two germline ends. CDR3: CASSPKFYNEQFF. CDR3 coding DNA: TGTGCCAGCAGCCCCAAATTCTACAATGAGCAGTTCTTC.

Written as DNA, the CDR3 is TGTGCCAGCAGGGGACAAACTAGGCTGTGTGGCAATGAGCAGTTCTTC. Translated: CASRGQTRLCGNEQFF. The rearrangement uses TRBV6-4 and TRBJ2-1, with a weak D call TRBD1 (6 bases). The V gene lost 6 bases and the J gene lost 6 bases, with 21 bases spanning the gap. This CDR3 is built from 16 residues. CDR1 and CDR2 from the germline V gene are MRHNA and SNTAGT.

This clonotype occurred a few times. The genes are TRBV3-1 and TRBJ2-3; D is perhaps TRBD1 (7 bases). This CDR3 spans 15 amino acids. V was shortened by 3 bases and J by 5 bases, with 15 bases between the two germline ends. Looked up from germline, CDR1 is LGHDT and CDR2 is YNNKEL (reference sequence). The CDR3 DNA is TGTGCCAGCAGCCACAGGACAGGAGGGATAGATACGCAGTATTTT. This gives the protein CASSHRTGGIDTQYF.

This clonotype was picked up many times. CDR3 DNA: TGTGCCAGCAGACCGACAGTCTCCTACGAGCAGTACTTC. It specifies CASRPTVSYEQYF. The V and J genes are TRBV12-3 or TRBV12-4 and TRBJ2-7, with a possible D match to TRBD1 (5 bases). The CDR3 length is 13 residues. The germline V and J ends were trimmed by 6 bases and 0 bases, with 9 bases remaining between them.

The rearrangement joins TRBV20-1 to TRBJ2-7, with 8 bases fitting TRBD2. V gave up 1 base and J gave up 4 bases; unmatched junction bases: 12. Germline CDR1 reads DFQATT; CDR2 reads SNEGSKA (reference sequence). The CDR3 is 16 residues long. This CDR3 is CSARARVGRAIYEQYF. In nucleotides, the CDR3 is TGCAGTGCTAGAGCCAGGGTCGGGAGGGCCATATACGAGCAGTACTTC.

This clonotype came up a few times. This rearrangement joins TRBV7-6 to TRBJ2-7; 8 bases match TRBD1. V lost 5 bases, J lost 4 bases, and 10 bases stayed unmatched. Germline V lookup: CDR1 SGHVS, CDR2 FNYEAQ. This CDR3 comprises 15 residues. The chain's CDR3 is CASSRGQAKTYEQYF. The CDR3 coding sequence is TGTGCCAGCAGCAGGGGACAGGCGAAAACTTACGAGCAGTACTTC.

This clonotype was recorded many times. V gene TRBV5-1 combines with J gene TRBJ1-1; the D gene is possibly TRBD1 (5 bases). Between the trimmed V and J ends, which lost 0 bases and 3 bases, there was a span of 9 bases. The CDR3 extends over 14 amino acids. Germline loops: CDR1 SGHRS, CDR2 YFSETQ. The CDR3 sequence is CASSLEPGHTEAFF. The CDR3 nucleotides read TGCGCCAGCAGCTTGGAACCGGGGCACACTGAAGCTTTCTTT.

The V call is TRBV20-1, the J call TRBJ2-1; D is unclear. Germline V CDR1 and CDR2: DFQATT, SNEGSKA (reference sequence). V was pared by 3 bases and J by 1 base, with 16 bases between. The CDR3 is 16 amino acids. CDR3 bases: TGCAGTGCTAGGAGGCAGGAGTTCATTTCCTACAATGAGCAGTTCTTC. Translated, it gives CSARRQEFISYNEQFF.

This clonotype was recorded a few times. V usage is TRBV7-2 and J usage is TRBJ1-2; 9 positions match TRBD1. Trimming removed 5 bases from V and 4 bases from J; junction bases left unmatched: 8. Germline values: CDR1 SGHTA, CDR2 FQGNSA. CDR3 length: 15 residues. This chain's CDR3 is CASSLVPGQGYGYTF. DNA for the CDR3: TGTGCCAGCAGCCTAGTACCGGGACAGGGCTATGGCTACACCTTC.

V usage is TRBV18 and J usage is TRBJ2-3; D is perhaps TRBD2 (6 bases). Germline V gene data show CDR1 as KGHSH and CDR2 as LQKENI. V lost 3 bases, J lost 3 bases, and 13 bases lay in between. CDR3 length: 15 residues. The CDR3 sequence: CASSPRGSRTDTQYF. The CDR3 DNA follows: TGTGCCAGCTCACCCCGGGGGAGTAGGACAGATACGCAGTATTTT.

The chain combines TRBV6-5 with TRBJ2-3; D remains ambiguous. Germline CDR1 is MNHEY and CDR2 is SVGAGI. This CDR3 spans 15 amino acids. The V end lost 0 bases, the J end lost 1 base, and 8 bases lay between the germline ends. CDR3 sequence (DNA): TGTGCCAGCAGTTACTCAGCCGGACGCACAGATACGCAGTATTTT. Its translation is CASSYSAGRTDTQYF.

This chain links TRBV12-3 or TRBV12-4 with TRBJ2-5; 7 bases are shared with TRBD2. V lost 1 base to trimming and J lost 1 base; unmatched junction nucleotides: 3. This CDR3 region has 15 residues. This CDR3 reads CASSLEASGQETQYF. The CDR3 region has the DNA TGTGCCAGCAGTTTAGAGGCTAGCGGCCAAGAGACCCAGTACTTC.

This clonotype was found many times. The gene calls are TRBV5-1 and TRBJ2-7, with 8 bases matching TRBD1. Germline V gene sequence: CDR1 SGHRS, CDR2 YFSETQ. V lost 4 bases and J lost 5; bases outside the gene matches: 2. The CDR3 sequence is 12 residues long. The CDR3 nucleotides read TGCGCCAGCAGCGTGGACAGGGACGAGCAGTACTTC. Amino acid sequence: CASSVDRDEQYF.

The J gene is TRBJ1-1, the V gene TRBV20-1; D is unresolved. This CDR3 spans 14 amino acids. Trimming pared 1 base from V and 1 base from J, leaving 10 bases between. Germline loops: CDR1 DFQATT, CDR2 SNEGSKA (reference sequence). The CDR3 DNA follows: TGCAGTGCTAGAGCGAGAGGGAGGAACACTGAAGCTTTCTTT. As protein: CSARARGRNTEAFF.

The chain links TRBV20-1 to TRBJ2-1; TRBD2 is a possible D gene (7 bases). Trimming took 0 bases from V and 3 from J, leaving 15 bases between them. Germline-derived CDR1 and CDR2 are DFQATT and SNEGSKA (reference sequence). CDR3 length: 16 residues. In DNA, the CDR3 is TGCAGTGCTAGAGATCGGGGGCGGGACTACTACAATGAGCAGTTCTTC. Protein sequence: CSARDRGRDYYNEQFF.